This T cell receptor (beta chain) was documented in a study of blood T cell repertoires in COVID-19. Study information: Italy, Spain and the United States were the sources of the convalescent and acute COVID-19 samples. T cells, B-cell-depleted T cells, or PBMCs provided the cDNA or gDNA that served as material.

TCRdb's copy holds only in-frame clones and misses some; the assay was immunoSEQ multiplex PCR. The table has over 250,000 clones, roughly 80% seen once; the top ten hold around 4.1%. This CDR3 region has 13 residues. Germline CDR1 and CDR2: MDHEN and SYDVKM. Cohort placement rested on clinical history that participants reported themselves. The clonotype comes from a man under 40 with acute COVID-19. Input material: PBMCs or T cells enriched from blood (not recorded which). The chain joins TRBV28 to TRBJ1-5, with 7 bases lining up with TRBD1. The CDR3 here is CTSMGQSNQPQHF. The CDR3 bases are TGTACTTCAATGGGACAGAGCAATCAGCCCCAGCATTTT.